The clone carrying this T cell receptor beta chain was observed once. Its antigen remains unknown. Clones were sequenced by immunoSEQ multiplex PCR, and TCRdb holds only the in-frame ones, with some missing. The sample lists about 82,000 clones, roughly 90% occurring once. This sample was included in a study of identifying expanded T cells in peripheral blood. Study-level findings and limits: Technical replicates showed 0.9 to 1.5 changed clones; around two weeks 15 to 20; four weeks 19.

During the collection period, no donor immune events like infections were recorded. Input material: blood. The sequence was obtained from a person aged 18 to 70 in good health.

This CDR3 is CASSIEARGYEQYF. The CDR3 coding sequence is TGTGCCAGTAGTATAGAAGCCAGGGGATACGAGCAGTACTTC. The V and J genes are TRBV19 and TRBJ2-7; perhaps TRBD1 as D (6 bases). Germline V gene sequence: CDR1 LNHDA, CDR2 SQIVND (reference sequence). Trimming pared 0 bases from V and 4 bases from J, leaving 10 bases between. The CDR3 consists of 14 residues.